This entry describes one TCR beta chain. These data belong to a study of blood T cell repertoires in COVID-19. Study-level information: Researchers got acute and convalescent COVID-19 samples from the United States, Italy and Spain. T cells, B-cell-depleted T cells, or PBMCs supplied cDNA or gDNA.

V was clipped by 3 bases and J by 5 bases; unmatched bases: 10. Germline V CDR1 and CDR2: DFQATT, SNEGSKA (reference sequence). This CDR3 has 15 residues. Authors' data handling: Estimation of nucleated cell counts was performed using reference gene primer amplification. Sequencing was performed with immunoSEQ multiplex PCR; in TCRdb, only in-frame clones are kept and a portion is missing. From that table come the V and J calls and clone size; the DNA was used to work out D and trimming. The sample yields over 120,000 clones, just under 90% seen once. The specimen was peripheral blood. The sequence came from a woman aged 45-65 years with active or convalescent COVID-19. J is TRBJ1-5 and V is TRBV20-1; 7 positions agree with TRBD1. CDR3: CSASFRGARDQPQHF. In DNA form, the CDR3 reads TGCAGTGCTAGTTTCAGGGGGGCAAGAGATCAGCCCCAGCATTTT.